The present T cell receptor (beta chain) was sequenced within a study of blood T cell repertoires in COVID-19. On the study more broadly: Some COVID-19 samples were acute and others convalescent; all came from the United States, Italy and Spain.

Per the original data handling: Amplification of reference gene primers provided the estimated nucleated cell counts. Method: immunoSEQ multiplex PCR; TCRdb's copy keeps in-frame clones and lacks some. V, J and clone size were drawn from that table, and D and trimming were deduced from the DNA. The table has over 90,000 clones, 89% seen once. The sample consisted of peripheral blood. The origin of this receptor is a woman in her seventies with acute or convalescent COVID-19.

CDR3 protein: CASKGANTGELFF. As DNA, the CDR3 is TGTGCCAGCAAGGGAGCCAACACCGGGGAGCTGTTTTTT. This sequence joins TRBV27 and TRBJ2-2, with TRBD2 as a possible D gene (5 bases). Trimming left V 7 bases short and J 2 bases short, with 8 bases between. This CDR3 comprises 13 residues. Looked up from germline, CDR1 is MNHEY and CDR2 is SMNVEV (reference sequence).